These T cell receptor beta chains were read from a single sample in a study of pediatric ulcerative colitis. Libraries were prepared by immunoSEQ multiplex PCR; TCRdb keeps only in-frame clonotypes and omits some of them. The table includes approximately 14,000 clones, 75% to 90% detected once. Sample: blood. The source is a boy between 10 and 17 years old with moderate ulcerative colitis. The CDR3 runs from the conserved cysteine through the conserved F or W. D genes are given only for firm matches. Clone sizes are given selectively: once, few, many, or a class where the clone is expanded.

cdr3_aa	cdr3_nt	d_call	v_call	j_call	clone_size
CAWSLIRLAGGPRETQYF	TGTGCCTGGAGTCTGATACGACTAGCGGGGGGGCCACGAGAGACCCAGTACTTC	TRBD2	TRBV30	TRBJ2-5	-
CARSNTTSDRGFENIQYF	TGTGCCAGAAGTAATACTACTTCGGACAGGGGGTTTGAGAACATTCAGTACTTC	TRBD1	TRBV5-3	TRBJ2-4	-
CASSQTRGQETQYF	TGTGCCAGCAGCCAGACGAGGGGACAAGAGACCCAGTACTTC	-	TRBV6-1	TRBJ2-5	-
CASSYLAGPNTQYF	TGTGCCAGCAGCTATCTAGCGGGACCCAATACGCAGTATTTT	TRBD2	TRBV11-2	TRBJ2-3	-
CASSLQGSDTQYF	TGTGCCAGCAGCCTACAGGGATCAGATACGCAGTATTTT	-	TRBV6-6	TRBJ2-3	-
CASSSNHLARSYNEQFF	TGTGCCAGCAGCTCGAACCACCTAGCCCGCTCCTACAATGAGCAGTTCTTC	-	TRBV11-2	TRBJ2-1	-
CASSLDRLDSNQPQHF	TGTGCCAGCAGCTTAGACAGGCTGGATAGCAATCAGCCCCAGCATTTT	-	TRBV7-2	TRBJ1-5	-
CASSLLNQPQHF	TGTGCCAGCAGCTTGTTGAATCAGCCCCAGCATTTT	-	TRBV5-6	TRBJ1-5	-
CASSLQRAYEQYF	TGTGCCAGCTCACTTCAGCGAGCCTACGAGCAGTACTTC	-	TRBV18	TRBJ2-7	few
CASSLMVREGLNEQYF	TGCGCCAGCAGCTTAATGGTGCGGGAGGGTCTCAACGAGCAGTACTTC	TRBD2	TRBV5-1	TRBJ2-7	-
CASSLAGGADETNEKLFF	TGTGCCAGCAGCTTAGCCGGGGGGGCAGATGAAACTAATGAAAAACTGTTTTTT	-	TRBV7-9	TRBJ1-4	-
CASSSLTLVSGTEEQFF	TGTGCCAGCAGTTCTTTAACTTTAGTTAGCGGGACAGAAGAGCAGTTCTTC	-	TRBV27	TRBJ2-1	-
CASSQDGQLPPGANVLTF	TGCGCCAGCAGCCAAGATGGGCAGTTACCGCCTGGGGCCAACGTCCTGACTTTC	-	TRBV4-1	TRBJ2-6	-
CSVRRSTEAFF	TGCAGCGTGAGGAGGAGCACTGAAGCTTTCTTT	-	TRBV29-1	TRBJ1-1	-
CASSRSQQALTQYF	TGTGCCAGCAGCCGCTCACAACAGGCGTTGACCCAGTACTTC	-	TRBV14	TRBJ2-5	once
CASSQDPRPIPNKYSGNTIYF	TGCGCCAGCAGCCAAGATCCCCGGCCCATTCCGAACAAGTACTCTGGAAACACCATATATTTT	-	TRBV4-1	TRBJ1-3	-
CASSPLEVWVANEQFF	TGTGCCAGCTCACCACTTGAAGTCTGGGTGGCCAATGAGCAGTTCTTC	-	TRBV18	TRBJ2-1	-
CASSEGGTDTQYF	TGTGCCAGCAGCGAGGGGGGTACGGATACGCAGTATTTT	-	TRBV5-8	TRBJ2-3	-
CASSQPIQGAPARQYF	TGCGCCAGCAGCCAACCAATACAGGGGGCACCCGCCCGGCAGTACTTC	TRBD1	TRBV4-1	TRBJ2-7	-
CAWSVRGTGELFF	TGTGCCTGGAGTGTACGGGGCACCGGGGAGCTGTTTTTT	-	TRBV30	TRBJ2-2	-
CASSSSIWEQFF	TGTGCCAGCAGCTCCTCTATTTGGGAGCAGTTCTTC	-	TRBV7-6	TRBJ2-1	-
CASSWTSGTSNEQFF	TGTGCCAGCAGTTGGACTAGCGGGACGTCCAATGAGCAGTTCTTC	TRBD2	TRBV7-2	TRBJ2-1	-
CASSQEKVLTGLDETQYF	TGCGCCAGCAGCCAAGAGAAGGTCTTGACGGGCCTTGACGAGACCCAGTACTTC	-	TRBV4-1	TRBJ2-5	-
CASSPFSLNEAFF	TGTGCCAGTAGTCCCTTCAGCTTAAATGAAGCTTTCTTT	-	TRBV19	TRBJ1-1	-
CASSPLVPGRRYNEQFF	TGTGCCAGCAGCCCCCTAGTTCCGGGACGGCGGTACAATGAGCAGTTCTTC	-	TRBV28	TRBJ2-1	-
CASSSDRRYEQYF	TGTGCCAGCAGCTCCGATAGGAGATACGAGCAGTACTTC	-	TRBV7-2	TRBJ2-7	-
CASSRGGNSPLHF	TGTGCCAGCAGCAGGGGAGGAAATTCACCCCTCCACTTT	-	TRBV7-2	TRBJ1-6	-
CASSKALRLSSYEQYF	TGTGCCAGCAGCAAAGCGCTGAGACTAAGTTCCTACGAGCAGTACTTC	-	TRBV21-1	TRBJ2-7	-
CASSLVGGGLAGNQETQYF	TGTGCCAGCAGCTTAGTAGGAGGAGGACTAGCGGGCAACCAAGAGACCCAGTACTTC	TRBD2	TRBV11-2	TRBJ2-5	-
CASRLVSTGANTGELFF	TGTGCAAGTCGCTTAGTCTCGACAGGGGCGAACACCGGGGAGCTGTTTTTT	-	TRBV12-2	TRBJ2-2	-
CASSPGQQSYEQYF	TGTGCCAGCTCACCGGGACAGCAATCCTACGAGCAGTACTTC	TRBD1	TRBV18	TRBJ2-7	-
CASSESDGKLFYEQYF	TGCGCCAGCAGTGAGTCGGACGGGAAACTTTTCTACGAGCAGTACTTC	-	TRBV10-2	TRBJ2-7	-
CASSLEETQYF	TGCGCCAGCAGCTTAGAAGAGACCCAGTACTTC	-	TRBV5-1	TRBJ2-5	-
CASSPDRDNEQFF	TGCGCCAGCAGCCCGGACAGGGACAATGAGCAGTTCTTC	TRBD1	TRBV5-1	TRBJ2-1	once
CASKFMGVGNEQFF	TGTGCCAGCAAGTTTATGGGGGTGGGGAATGAGCAGTTCTTC	-	TRBV2	TRBJ2-1	-
CASSSRQGASEKLFF	TGTGCCAGCAGTTCTCGACAGGGGGCGAGTGAAAAACTGTTTTTT	TRBD1	TRBV28	TRBJ1-4	-
CASSVYGSNTGELFF	TGTGCCAGCAGCGTATACGGTTCGAACACCGGGGAGCTGTTTTTT	-	TRBV9	TRBJ2-2	-
CASSPPGWAEGYNEQFF	TGTGCCAGCTCACCGCCCGGTTGGGCCGAAGGGTACAATGAGCAGTTCTTC	-	TRBV18	TRBJ2-1	-
CASGPQFYEQYF	TGTGCCAGCGGCCCCCAGTTTTACGAGCAGTACTTC	-	TRBV27	TRBJ2-7	-
CASVRTGDSIDTQYF	TGTGCCAGCGTCCGGACAGGTGATTCGATAGATACGCAGTATTTT	TRBD1	TRBV28	TRBJ2-3	-
CASSPRQNRYEQYF	TGTGCCAGCAGCCCGAGACAGAACAGGTACGAGCAGTACTTC	-	TRBV7-2	TRBJ2-7	-
CASSPWTSEDNEQFF	TGTGCCAGCAGCCCTTGGACTAGCGAGGACAATGAGCAGTTCTTC	TRBD2	TRBV7-2	TRBJ2-1	-
CASRRGTDNYGYTF	TGCGCCAGCAGGCGGGGGACAGACAACTATGGCTACACCTTC	TRBD1	TRBV5-1	TRBJ1-2	-
CAISGSGFMRDTEAFF	TGTGCCATCAGTGGATCCGGGTTCATGAGGGACACTGAAGCTTTCTTT	-	TRBV10-3	TRBJ1-1	-
CASSFATVNTEAFF	TGTGCCAGCAGCTTCGCGACGGTGAACACTGAAGCTTTCTTT	-	TRBV13	TRBJ1-1	once
CASSQGQAVTGELFF	TGTGCCAGCAGCCAGGGACAGGCGGTCACCGGGGAGCTGTTTTTT	TRBD1	TRBV4-2	TRBJ2-2	-
CASSIALRLAGVGTDTQYF	TGTGCCAGTAGTATAGCCCTCCGACTAGCGGGAGTAGGCACAGATACGCAGTATTTT	TRBD2	TRBV19	TRBJ2-3	-
CASRGAGGVYNEQFF	TGTGCCAGCAGGGGAGCGGGAGGGGTTTACAATGAGCAGTTCTTC	TRBD2	TRBV9	TRBJ2-1	once
CASSYPIGTADEKLFF	TGTGCCAGCAGTTATCCTATCGGGACGGCCGATGAAAAACTGTTTTTT	-	TRBV7-6	TRBJ1-4	-
CASSDADRTSPLHF	TGCGCCAGCAGCGATGCCGATCGGACCTCACCCCTCCACTTT	-	TRBV5-1	TRBJ1-6	few
CAISESNSPTEAFF	TGTGCCATCAGTGAGTCGAATAGCCCCACTGAAGCTTTCTTT	-	TRBV10-3	TRBJ1-1	-
CASSRGQLNEKLFF	TGCGCCAGCAGCCGGGGACAGCTTAATGAAAAACTGTTTTTT	TRBD1	TRBV4-1	TRBJ1-4	-
CASSSPFGQTLSGNTIYF	TGTGCCAGCAGCTCACCATTTGGACAGACCCTTTCTGGAAACACCATATATTTT	-	TRBV7-2	TRBJ1-3	-
CASSPPAGETQYF	TGTGCCAGCAGCCCCCCCGCGGGAGAGACCCAGTACTTC	-	TRBV4-2	TRBJ2-5	-